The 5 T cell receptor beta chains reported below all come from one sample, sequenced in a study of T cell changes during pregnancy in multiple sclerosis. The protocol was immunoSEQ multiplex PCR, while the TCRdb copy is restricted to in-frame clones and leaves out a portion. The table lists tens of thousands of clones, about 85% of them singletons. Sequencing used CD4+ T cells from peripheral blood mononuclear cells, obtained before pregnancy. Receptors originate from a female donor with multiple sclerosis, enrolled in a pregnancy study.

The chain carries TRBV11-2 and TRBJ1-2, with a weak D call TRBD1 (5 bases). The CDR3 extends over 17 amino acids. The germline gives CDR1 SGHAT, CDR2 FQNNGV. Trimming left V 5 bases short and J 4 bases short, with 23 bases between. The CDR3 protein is CASSTVQRRGSVYGYTF. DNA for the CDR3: TGTGCCAGCAGCACCGTACAGCGGAGGGGATCGGTCTATGGCTACACCTTC.

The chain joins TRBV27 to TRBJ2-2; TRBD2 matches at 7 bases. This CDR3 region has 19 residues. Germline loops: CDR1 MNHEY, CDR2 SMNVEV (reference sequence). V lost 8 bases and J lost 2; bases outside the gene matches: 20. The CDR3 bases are TGTGCCAGCGCCCCATCTCGAGGACTAGATTATTTAAACACCGGGGAGCTGTTTTTT. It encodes CASAPSRGLDYLNTGELFF.

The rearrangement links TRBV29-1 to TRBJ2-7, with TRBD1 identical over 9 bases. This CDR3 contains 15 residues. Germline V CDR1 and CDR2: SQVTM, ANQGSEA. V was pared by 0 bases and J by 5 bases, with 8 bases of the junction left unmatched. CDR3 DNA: TGCAGCGTTGAAGAAGCGGGACAGGGTCACGACGAGCAGTACTTC. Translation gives CSVEEAGQGHDEQYF.

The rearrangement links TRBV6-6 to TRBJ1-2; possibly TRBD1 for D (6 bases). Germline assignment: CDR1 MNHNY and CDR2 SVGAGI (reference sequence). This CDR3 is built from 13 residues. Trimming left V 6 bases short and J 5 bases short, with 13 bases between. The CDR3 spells CASSNRDFYGYTF. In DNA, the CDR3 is TGTGCCAGCAGCAACAGGGATTTTTATGGCTACACCTTC.

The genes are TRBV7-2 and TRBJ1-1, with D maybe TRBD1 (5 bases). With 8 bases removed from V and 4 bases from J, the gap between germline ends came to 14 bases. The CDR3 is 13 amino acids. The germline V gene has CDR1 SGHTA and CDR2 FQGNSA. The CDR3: CASGKGAGTEAFF. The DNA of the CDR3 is TGTGCCAGCGGGAAAGGGGCTGGCACTGAAGCTTTCTTT.